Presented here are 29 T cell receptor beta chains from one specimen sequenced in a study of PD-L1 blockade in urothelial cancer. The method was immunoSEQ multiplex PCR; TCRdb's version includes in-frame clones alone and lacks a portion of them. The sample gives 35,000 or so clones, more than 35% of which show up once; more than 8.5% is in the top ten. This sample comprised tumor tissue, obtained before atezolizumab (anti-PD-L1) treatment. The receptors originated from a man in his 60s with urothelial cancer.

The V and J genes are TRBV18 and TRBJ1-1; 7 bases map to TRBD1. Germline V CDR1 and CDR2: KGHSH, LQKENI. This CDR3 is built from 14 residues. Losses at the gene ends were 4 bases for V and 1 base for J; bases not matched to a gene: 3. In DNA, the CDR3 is TGTGCCAGCTCACAGGGGGCCCAGAACACTGAAGCTTTCTTT. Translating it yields CASSQGAQNTEAFF.

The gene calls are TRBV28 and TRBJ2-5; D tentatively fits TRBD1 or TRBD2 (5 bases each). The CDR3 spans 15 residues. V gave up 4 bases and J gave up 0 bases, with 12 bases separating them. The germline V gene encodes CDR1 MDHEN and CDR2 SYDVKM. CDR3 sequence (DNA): TGTGCCAGCAGTTCTTCCGGGACCCACCAAGAGACCCAGTACTTC. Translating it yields CASSSSGTHQETQYF.

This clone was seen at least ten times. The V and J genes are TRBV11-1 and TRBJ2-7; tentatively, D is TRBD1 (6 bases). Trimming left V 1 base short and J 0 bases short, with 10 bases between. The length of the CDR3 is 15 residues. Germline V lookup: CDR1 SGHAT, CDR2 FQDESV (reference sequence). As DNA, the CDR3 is TGTGCCAGCAGCTTAGTCCAGGGGAGCTCCTACGAGCAGTACTTC. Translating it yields CASSLVQGSSYEQYF.

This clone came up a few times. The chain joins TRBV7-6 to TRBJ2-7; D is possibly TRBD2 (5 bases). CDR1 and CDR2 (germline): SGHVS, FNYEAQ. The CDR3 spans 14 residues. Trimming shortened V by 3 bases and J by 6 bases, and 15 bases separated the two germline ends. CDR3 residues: CASSLGGSGFEQYF. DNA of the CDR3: TGTGCCAGCAGCTTGGGTGGGAGTGGCTTCGAGCAGTACTTC.

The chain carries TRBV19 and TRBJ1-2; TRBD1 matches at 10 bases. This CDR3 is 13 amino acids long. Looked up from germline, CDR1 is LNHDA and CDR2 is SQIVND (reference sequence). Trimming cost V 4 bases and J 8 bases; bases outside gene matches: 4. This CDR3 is CASSTGTGDGYTF. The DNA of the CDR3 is TGTGCCAGTAGTACCGGGACAGGGGACGGCTACACCTTC.

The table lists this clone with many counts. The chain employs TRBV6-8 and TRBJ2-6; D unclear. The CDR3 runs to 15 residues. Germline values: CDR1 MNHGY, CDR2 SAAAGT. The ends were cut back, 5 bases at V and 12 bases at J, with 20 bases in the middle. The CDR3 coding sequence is TGTGCCAGCAGTGACGGTCAAGGGCTCCACCCCGTCCTGACTTTC. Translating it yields CASSDGQGLHPVLTF.

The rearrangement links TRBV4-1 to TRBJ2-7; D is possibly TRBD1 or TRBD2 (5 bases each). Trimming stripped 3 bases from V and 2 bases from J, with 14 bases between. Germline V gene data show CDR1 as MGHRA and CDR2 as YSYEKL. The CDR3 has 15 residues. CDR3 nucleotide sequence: TGCGCCAGCAGCCAGGCCGGGACGACCACCTACGAGCAGTACTTC. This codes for CASSQAGTTTYEQYF.

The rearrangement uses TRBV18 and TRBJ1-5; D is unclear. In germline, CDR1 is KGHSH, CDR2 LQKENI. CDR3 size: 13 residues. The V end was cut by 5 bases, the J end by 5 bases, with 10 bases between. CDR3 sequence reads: CASSKAGDQPQHF. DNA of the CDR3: TGTGCCAGCTCAAAGGCTGGGGATCAGCCCCAGCATTTT.

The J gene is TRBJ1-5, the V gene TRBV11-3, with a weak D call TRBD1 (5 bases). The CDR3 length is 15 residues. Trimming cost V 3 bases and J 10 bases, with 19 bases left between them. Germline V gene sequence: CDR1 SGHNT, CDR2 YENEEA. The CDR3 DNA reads TGTGCCAGCAGCTTTCACCGGGGCTCCCGGGAACCCCAGCATTTT. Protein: CASSFHRGSREPQHF.

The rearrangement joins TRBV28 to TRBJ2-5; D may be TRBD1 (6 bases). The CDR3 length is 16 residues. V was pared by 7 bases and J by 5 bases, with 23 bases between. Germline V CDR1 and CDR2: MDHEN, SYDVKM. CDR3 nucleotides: TGTGCCAGCACCAGTCAGGCAGCTGGGGGCGGGGAGACCCAGTACTTC. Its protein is CASTSQAAGGGETQYF. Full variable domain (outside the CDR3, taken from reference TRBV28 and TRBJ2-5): DVKVTQSSRYLVKRTGEKVFLECVQDMDHENMFWYRQDPGLGLRLIYFSYDVKMKEKGDIPEGYSVSREKKERFSLILESASTNQTSMYLCASTSQAAGGGETQYFGPGTRLLVL.

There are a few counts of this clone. The CDR3 protein is CASSEGQYNEKLFF. DNA for the CDR3: TGCGCCAGCAGTGAAGGACAGTATAATGAAAAACTGTTTTTT. V gene TRBV10-1 combines with J gene TRBJ1-4; tentative D call: TRBD1 (6 bases). Germline V gives CDR1 WNHNN, CDR2 SYGVQD (reference sequence). The CDR3 length is 14 residues. V was pared by 3 bases and J by 4 bases, with 9 bases between.

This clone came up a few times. CDR3 region: CASSPEPRYEQYF. The CDR3 DNA is TGTGCCAGCTCACCGGAGCCGCGCTACGAGCAGTACTTC. The chain links TRBV18 to TRBJ2-7; no clear D. The CDR3 is 13 amino acids. Trimming took off 3 bases at V and 3 bases at J, with 9 bases between the two ends. CDR1 and CDR2 (germline): KGHSH, LQKENI. The complete variable domain, with remaining parts taken from reference TRBV18 and TRBJ2-7, reads NAGVMQNPRHLVRRRGQEARLRCSPMKGHSHVYWYRQLPEEGLKFMVYLQKENIIDESGMPKERFSAEFPKEGPSILRIQQVVRGDSAAYFCASSPEPRYEQYFGPGTRLTVT.

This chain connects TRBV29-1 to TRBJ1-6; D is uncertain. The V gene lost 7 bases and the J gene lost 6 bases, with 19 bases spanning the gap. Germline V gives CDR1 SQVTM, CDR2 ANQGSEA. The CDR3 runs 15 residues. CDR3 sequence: CSARWRAVINSPLHF. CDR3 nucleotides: TGCAGCGCCAGATGGCGGGCGGTCATTAATTCACCCCTCCACTTT.

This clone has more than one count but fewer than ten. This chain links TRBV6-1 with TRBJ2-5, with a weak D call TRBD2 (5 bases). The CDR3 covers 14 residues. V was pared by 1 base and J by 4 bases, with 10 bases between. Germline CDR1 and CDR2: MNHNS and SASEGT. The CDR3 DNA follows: TGTGCCAGCAGTGAAGTGGACTTCGGAGAGACCCAGTACTTC. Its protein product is CASSEVDFGETQYF.

CDR3 in DNA: TGTGCCAGCAGAGCCGGGACTAGCGGGAATAATGAGCAGTTCTTC. Its translation: CASRAGTSGNNEQFF. The chain uses TRBV6-8 and TRBJ2-1, with TRBD2 identical over 13 bases. This CDR3 contains 15 residues. Germline V gene data show CDR1 as MNHGY and CDR2 as SAAAGT. V lost 6 bases, J lost 7 bases, and 6 bases stayed unmatched.

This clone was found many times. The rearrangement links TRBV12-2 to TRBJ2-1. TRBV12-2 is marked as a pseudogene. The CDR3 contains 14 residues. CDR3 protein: CASRLDTEYNEQFF. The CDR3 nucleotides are TGTGCAAGTCGCTTAGATACCGAATACAATGAGCAGTTCTTC.

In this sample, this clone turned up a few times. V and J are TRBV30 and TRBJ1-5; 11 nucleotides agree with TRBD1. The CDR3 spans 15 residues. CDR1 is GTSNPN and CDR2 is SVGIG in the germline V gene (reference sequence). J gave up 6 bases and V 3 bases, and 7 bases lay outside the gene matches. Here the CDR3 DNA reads TGTGCCTGGAGCTCCGGGACAGGGGGTGGTCAGCCCCAGCATTTT. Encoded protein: CAWSSGTGGGQPQHF. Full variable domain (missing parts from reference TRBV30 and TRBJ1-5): SQTIHQWPATLVQPVGSPLSLECTVEGTSNPNLYWYRQAAGRGLQLLFYSVGIGQISSEVPQNLSASRPQDRQFILSSKKLLLSDSGFYLCAWSSGTGGGQPQHFGDGTRLSIL.

CDR3 protein: CSVDSPSGNTIYF. In nucleotides, the CDR3 is TGCAGCGTTGACTCTCCCTCTGGAAACACCATATATTTT. The V call is TRBV29-1, the J call TRBJ1-3; D remains ambiguous. V lost 3 bases and J 0 bases, leaving 6 bases between the germline ends. The CDR3 runs 13 residues. Germline lookup yields CDR1 SQVTM and CDR2 ANQGSEA.

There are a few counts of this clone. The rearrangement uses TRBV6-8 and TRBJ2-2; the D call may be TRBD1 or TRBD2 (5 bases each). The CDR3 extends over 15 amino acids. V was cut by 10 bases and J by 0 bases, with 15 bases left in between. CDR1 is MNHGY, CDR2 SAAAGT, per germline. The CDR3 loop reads CAISRGTSNTGELFF. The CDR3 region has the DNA TGTGCCATTTCCCGGGGCACTTCGAACACCGGGGAGCTGTTTTTT.

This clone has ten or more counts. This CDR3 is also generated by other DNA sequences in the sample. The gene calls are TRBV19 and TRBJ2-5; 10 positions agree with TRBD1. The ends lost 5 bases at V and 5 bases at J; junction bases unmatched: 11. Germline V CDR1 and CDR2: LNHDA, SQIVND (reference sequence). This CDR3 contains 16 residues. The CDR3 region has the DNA TGTGCCAGTAGTCCCCCCGGGACAGGGGTTCGCGAGACCCAGTACTTC. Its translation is CASSPPGTGVRETQYF.

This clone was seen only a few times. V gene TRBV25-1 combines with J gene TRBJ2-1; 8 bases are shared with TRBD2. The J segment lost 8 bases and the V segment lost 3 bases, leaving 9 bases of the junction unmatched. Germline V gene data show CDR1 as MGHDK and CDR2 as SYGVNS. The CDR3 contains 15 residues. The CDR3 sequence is CASSDPGLAGHEQFF. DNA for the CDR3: TGTGCCAGCAGTGATCCCGGACTAGCTGGGCATGAGCAGTTCTTC.

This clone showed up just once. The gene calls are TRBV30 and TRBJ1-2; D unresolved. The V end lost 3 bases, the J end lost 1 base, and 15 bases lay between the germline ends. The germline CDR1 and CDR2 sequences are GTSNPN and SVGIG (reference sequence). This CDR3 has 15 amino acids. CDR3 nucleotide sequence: TGTGCCTGGAGGGCCCCGGGGAGGGTTAACTATGGCTACACCTTC. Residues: CAWRAPGRVNYGYTF.

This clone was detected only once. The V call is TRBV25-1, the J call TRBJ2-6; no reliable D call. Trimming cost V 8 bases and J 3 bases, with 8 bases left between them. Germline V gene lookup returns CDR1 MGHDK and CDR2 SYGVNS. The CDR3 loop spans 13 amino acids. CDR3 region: CASGSYGANVLTF. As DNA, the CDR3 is TGTGCCAGCGGATCATATGGGGCCAACGTCCTGACTTTC.

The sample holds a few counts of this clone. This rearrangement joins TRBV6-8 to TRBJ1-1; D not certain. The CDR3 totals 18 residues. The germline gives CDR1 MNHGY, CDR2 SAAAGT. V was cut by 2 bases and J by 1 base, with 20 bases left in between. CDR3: CASSYPGQPGITNTEAFF. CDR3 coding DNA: TGTGCCAGCAGTTACCCTGGCCAGCCTGGGATAACGAACACTGAAGCTTTCTTT.

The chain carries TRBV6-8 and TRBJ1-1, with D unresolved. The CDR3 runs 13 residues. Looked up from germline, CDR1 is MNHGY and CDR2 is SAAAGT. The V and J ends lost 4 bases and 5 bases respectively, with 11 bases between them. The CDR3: CASSFSGETEAFF. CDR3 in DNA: TGTGCCAGCAGTTTTTCGGGAGAGACTGAAGCTTTCTTT.

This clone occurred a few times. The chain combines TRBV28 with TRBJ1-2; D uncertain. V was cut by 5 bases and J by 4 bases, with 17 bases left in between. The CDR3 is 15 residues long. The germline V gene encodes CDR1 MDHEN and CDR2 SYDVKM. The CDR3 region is CASSRQNRITYGYTF. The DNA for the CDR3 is TGTGCCAGCAGTCGGCAGAATCGGATAACCTATGGCTACACCTTC.

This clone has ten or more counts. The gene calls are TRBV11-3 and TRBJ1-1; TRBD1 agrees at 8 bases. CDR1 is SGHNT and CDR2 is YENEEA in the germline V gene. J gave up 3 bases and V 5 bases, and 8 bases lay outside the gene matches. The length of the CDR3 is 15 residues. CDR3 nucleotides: TGTGCCAGCAGCGTACAGGGGGGATGGGACACTGAAGCTTTCTTT. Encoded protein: CASSVQGGWDTEAFF.

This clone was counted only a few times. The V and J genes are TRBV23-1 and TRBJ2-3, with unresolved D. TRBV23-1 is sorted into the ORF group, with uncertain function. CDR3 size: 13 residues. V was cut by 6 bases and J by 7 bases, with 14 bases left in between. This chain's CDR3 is CASSPGRTNTQYF. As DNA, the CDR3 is TGCGCCAGCAGCCCCGGCCGAACCAATACGCAGTATTTT.

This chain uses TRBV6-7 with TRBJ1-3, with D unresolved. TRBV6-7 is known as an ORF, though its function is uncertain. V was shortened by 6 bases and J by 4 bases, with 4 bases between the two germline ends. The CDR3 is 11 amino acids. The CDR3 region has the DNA TGTGCCAGCAGCCACGGAAACACCATATATTTT. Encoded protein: CASSHGNTIYF.